This passage covers 27 T cell receptor beta chains from one sample sequenced in a study of blood T cell repertoires in COVID-19. Libraries were prepared by immunoSEQ multiplex PCR; TCRdb keeps only in-frame clonotypes and omits some of them. The sample has more than 100,000 clones; around 84% are singletons. Material for sequencing was peripheral blood. The receptors come from an elderly woman with acute or convalescent COVID-19.

V usage is TRBV19 and J usage is TRBJ2-3, with TRBD2 identical over 9 bases. The CDR3 is 16 residues long. V gave up 3 bases and J gave up 2 bases; unmatched junction bases: 6. CDR1 LNHDA and CDR2 SQIVND come from the germline V gene (reference sequence). This chain's CDR3 is CASSIRASGITDTQYF. Written as DNA, the CDR3 is TGTGCCAGTAGTATCAGGGCTAGCGGGATCACAGATACGCAGTATTTT.

The chain carries TRBV18 and TRBJ2-2; the D gene is possibly TRBD1 (5 bases). CDR3 size: 15 residues. Trimming stripped 2 bases from V and 2 bases from J, with 9 bases between. CDR1 is KGHSH, CDR2 LQKENI, per germline. In DNA, the CDR3 is TGTGCCAGCTCACCAAAGGGGTCTAACACCGGGGAGCTGTTTTTT. This translates into CASSPKGSNTGELFF.

The chain is built from TRBV12-5 and TRBJ1-5, with D tentatively TRBD1 (5 bases). Germline loops: CDR1 LGHNT, CDR2 FRNRAP. The CDR3 totals 16 residues. V was shortened by 0 bases and J by 3 bases, with 12 bases between the two germline ends. CDR3 in DNA: TGTGCTAGTGGTTTGGTATTCCAGGGTATCAATCAGCCCCAGCATTTT. Translation: CASGLVFQGINQPQHF.

The genes are TRBV5-1 and TRBJ2-5; the D gene is possibly TRBD1 (6 bases). The CDR3 has 14 amino acids. From germline, CDR1 is SGHRS and CDR2 YFSETQ. V was cut by 4 bases and J by 4 bases, with 14 bases left in between. The CDR3 is CASSTGQIGETQYF. The CDR3 DNA reads as TGCGCCAGCAGCACAGGACAGATAGGAGAGACCCAGTACTTC. The complete variable domain, with remaining parts taken from reference TRBV5-1 and TRBJ2-5, reads KAGVTQTPRYLIKTRGQQVTLSCSPISGHRSVSWYQQTPGQGLQFLFEYFSETQRNKGNFPGRFSGRQFSNSRSEMNVSTLELGDSALYLCASSTGQIGETQYFGPGTRLLVL.

The chain employs TRBV7-2 and TRBJ1-5; a weak D match, TRBD1 (5 bases). Trimming took 0 bases from V and 6 from J, leaving 15 bases between them. The V gene's germline CDR1 is SGHTA and CDR2 FQGNSA. This CDR3 is built from 16 residues. CDR3 nucleotides: TGTGCCAGCAGCTTAGCGGGGGGAGGGAAGGGTCAGCCCCAGCATTTT. The encoded protein is CASSLAGGGKGQPQHF. The full variable domain, in which reference TRBV7-2 and TRBJ1-5 provide the parts outside the CDR3, is GAGVSQSPSNKVTEKGKDVELRCDPISGHTALYWYRQSLGQGLEFLIYFQGNSAPDKSGLPSDRFSAERTGGSVSTLTIQRTQQEDSAVYLCASSLAGGGKGQPQHFGDGTRLSIL.

This chain links TRBV18 with TRBJ2-7, with D maybe TRBD2 (6 bases). This CDR3 has 14 residues. Trimming took 3 bases from V and 0 from J, leaving 9 bases between them. CDR1 is KGHSH and CDR2 is LQKENI in the germline V gene. The CDR3: CASSPDGSSYEQYF. The CDR3 coding sequence is TGTGCCAGCTCACCCGACGGGAGCTCCTACGAGCAGTACTTC.

This chain connects TRBV7-8 to TRBJ1-2, with D uncertain. V lost 4 bases to trimming and J lost 4 bases, with 13 bases between them. The CDR3 loop spans 14 amino acids. The germline gives CDR1 SGHVS, CDR2 FQNEAQ. CDR3 protein: CASSSATPSYGYTF. DNA for the CDR3: TGTGCCAGCAGCTCAGCAACCCCCAGCTATGGCTACACCTTC.

J is TRBJ1-1 and V is TRBV5-1; 8 bases map to TRBD1. Losses at the gene ends were 4 bases for V and 5 bases for J; bases not matched to a gene: 10. This CDR3 is built from 15 residues. In germline, CDR1 is SGHRS, CDR2 YFSETQ. The CDR3 loop is CASSGFSGGRTEAFF. The CDR3 region has the DNA TGCGCCAGCAGCGGTTTTTCAGGGGGCCGTACTGAAGCTTTCTTT.

V and J are TRBV6-2 or TRBV6-3 and TRBJ2-7; D remains unclear. V lost 3 bases, J lost 3 bases, and 12 bases lay in between. Per the germline V gene, CDR1 is MNHEY and CDR2 is SVGEGT. There are 14 residues in the CDR3. CDR3 residues: CASSYALTGYEQYF. The DNA for the CDR3 is TGTGCCAGCAGTTATGCGTTAACGGGCTACGAGCAGTACTTC.

Remarks on this clone: Other DNA sequences in this sample translate to the same CDR3. The CDR3 is CAWRTGLNSPLHF. CDR3 in DNA: TGTGCCTGGAGGACAGGGTTAAATTCACCCCTCCACTTT. V usage is TRBV30 and J usage is TRBJ1-6, with TRBD1 identical over 7 bases. CDR3 size: 13 residues. V trimming: 3 bases; J trimming: 7 bases; junction bases outside the gene matches: 3. From germline, CDR1 is GTSNPN and CDR2 SVGIG (reference sequence).

The V and J genes are TRBV2 and TRBJ1-6, with D possibly matching TRBD1 (5 bases). Germline V lookup: CDR1 SNHLY, CDR2 FYNNEI. This CDR3 has 13 residues. The germline V and J ends were trimmed by 4 bases and 7 bases, with 8 bases remaining between them. The CDR3 DNA follows: TGTGCCAGCAGTGGGACACGCAATTCACCCCTCCACTTT. Translation: CASSGTRNSPLHF. The variable domain in full, with the rest retrieved from reference TRBV2 and TRBJ1-6, is EPEVTQTPSHQVTQMGQEVILRCVPISNHLYFYWYRQILGQKVEFLVSFYNNEISEKSEIFDDQFSVERPDGSNFTLKIRSTKLEDSAMYFCASSGTRNSPLHFGNGTRLTVT.

The gene calls are TRBV18 and TRBJ2-1, with 8 nucleotides matching TRBD2. CDR1 KGHSH and CDR2 LQKENI come from the germline V gene. After removal of 2 bases from V and 7 bases from J, the junction contained 13 bases not matched to a gene. The CDR3 length is 17 residues. Here the CDR3 DNA reads TGTGCCAGCTCACCAAAGGTGTCCGGAGCGGGAGTAAATGAGCAGTTCTTC. This sequence encodes CASSPKVSGAGVNEQFF.

Details on this clone: A junction boundary mismatches the germline segment, possibly from a read error. The rearrangement links TRBV29-1 to TRBJ1-4; D is undetermined. Germline V CDR1 and CDR2: SQVTM, ANQGSEA. CDR3 length: 11 amino acids. CDR3 residues: CSVEAGEKLFF. The CDR3 region has the DNA TGCAGCGTGGAAGCCGGTGAAAAACTGTTTTTT.

This clone has only a few counts. This CDR3 is CASSGTSLKPNYNEQFF. The DNA for the CDR3 is TGCGCCAGCAGTGGGACTAGCCTTAAGCCAAATTACAATGAGCAGTTCTTC. V is TRBV10-1 and J is TRBJ2-1, with 8 nucleotides matching TRBD2. CDR3 length: 17 residues. In germline, CDR1 is WNHNN, CDR2 SYGVQD (reference sequence). V shed 4 bases, J shed 4 bases, and the junction held 12 bases outside the gene matches.

The chain couples TRBV18 to TRBJ2-7; 8 bases align to TRBD2. The germline V gene encodes CDR1 KGHSH and CDR2 LQKENI. V shed 3 bases and J 1 base; nucleotides not matched to a gene: 8. The CDR3 is 16 residues long. This chain's CDR3 is CASSPSARLASYEQYF. CDR3 nucleotides: TGTGCCAGCTCACCTTCAGCGAGACTAGCGTCCTACGAGCAGTACTTC.

The chain is built from TRBV10-3 and TRBJ1-1; a possible D gene is TRBD1 (5 bases). The CDR3 has 13 residues. From germline, CDR1 is ENHRY and CDR2 SYGVKD. The V end lost 8 bases, the J end lost 11 bases, and 21 bases lay between the germline ends. In DNA, the CDR3 is TGTGCCATCCGGGCGGGGACCGTCTTGGAGGCTTTCTTT. Protein: CAIRAGTVLEAFF.

This clone was picked up a small number of times. This chain joins TRBV7-2 and TRBJ1-3; a weak D match, TRBD1 (5 bases). Trimming pared 5 bases from V and 8 bases from J, leaving 13 bases between. Germline V gene data show CDR1 as SGHTA and CDR2 as FQGNSA. The CDR3 extends over 13 amino acids. This chain's CDR3 is CASSMGLSDTIYF. The CDR3 nucleotides read TGTGCCAGCAGCATGGGACTATCGGACACCATATATTTT.

The chain joins TRBV5-1 to TRBJ2-1, with 7 bases matching TRBD1. The CDR3 length is 14 residues. V shed 4 bases, J shed 1 base, and the junction held 2 bases outside the gene matches. CDR1 is SGHRS and CDR2 is YFSETQ in the germline V gene. The CDR3 nucleotides read TGCGCCAGCAGCCTGACAGGGTCCTACAATGAGCAGTTCTTC. This encodes CASSLTGSYNEQFF.

This clone has only a few counts. The V gene is TRBV7-9, the J gene TRBJ1-1; possibly TRBD1 for D (5 bases). The CDR3 has 14 amino acids. The V gene lost 4 bases and the J gene lost 1 base, with 10 bases spanning the gap. Germline V CDR1 and CDR2: SEHNR, FQNEAQ (reference sequence). The CDR3 loop is CASSSLGGNTEAFF. As DNA, the CDR3 is TGTGCCAGCAGCTCCCTGGGGGGGAACACTGAAGCTTTCTTT.

The chain uses TRBV29-1 and TRBJ1-1; 8 bases map to TRBD1. The V and J ends lost 8 bases and 7 bases, in that order; junction bases with no gene match: 9. The CDR3 totals 12 residues. Germline V gene sequence: CDR1 SQVTM, CDR2 ANQGSEA. Here the CDR3 reads CSSYQGTGEAFF. DNA of the CDR3: TGCAGCTCCTACCAAGGGACAGGTGAAGCTTTCTTT.

The V gene is TRBV6-5, the J gene TRBJ1-5; tentatively, D is TRBD1 (6 bases). V was cut by 2 bases and J by 6 bases, with 14 bases left in between. Germline CDR1 and CDR2: MNHEY and SVGAGI. The CDR3 sequence is 15 residues long. The CDR3 DNA follows: TGTGCCAGCAGTTACGGGTACAGGGTTACTCAGCCCCAGCATTTT. It yields the protein CASSYGYRVTQPQHF.

This clone occurred once. The rearrangement links TRBV5-6 to TRBJ2-7; TRBD1 aligns across 7 bases. The CDR3 is 14 residues long. The V segment lost 4 bases and the J segment 7 bases; nucleotides outside the gene matches: 11. The germline V gene encodes CDR1 SGHDT and CDR2 YYEEEE. CDR3 amino acids: CASSPLRDSPEQYF. CDR3 DNA sequence: TGTGCCAGCAGCCCACTCCGGGACAGTCCGGAGCAGTACTTC.

The rearrangement links TRBV6-5 to TRBJ2-3, with 7 bases matching TRBD1. V gave up 10 bases and J gave up 0 bases; unmatched junction bases: 7. CDR3 length equals 14 residues. In germline, CDR1 is MNHEY, CDR2 SVGAGI. The CDR3 coding sequence is TGTGCCAACAACAGGGGAAAGAGCACAGATACGCAGTATTTT. Translation: CANNRGKSTDTQYF.

DNA of the CDR3: TGTGCCAGCGGCGCGGGGGGGCACACCATATATTTT. It codes for CASGAGGHTIYF. The genes are TRBV6-6 and TRBJ1-3, with D perhaps TRBD1 (6 bases). There are 12 residues in the CDR3. The V and J ends lost 8 bases and 8 bases respectively, with 13 bases between them. From germline, CDR1 is MNHNY and CDR2 SVGAGI (reference sequence).

The V gene is TRBV5-4, the J gene TRBJ2-5, with 8 positions matching TRBD2. The germline CDR1 and CDR2 sequences are SGHNT and YYREEE (reference sequence). V shed 0 bases, J shed 2 bases, and the junction held 6 bases outside the gene matches. The CDR3 is made up of 16 amino acids. CDR3 region: CASSLGLAGIQETQYF. Here the CDR3 DNA reads TGTGCCAGCAGCTTGGGGTTAGCGGGGATACAAGAGACCCAGTACTTC.

For this clone: Germline and junction disagree at one end, which may indicate a read error. The chain has TRBV7-7 and TRBJ2-3, with a tentative D call TRBD1 (6 bases). Germline CDR1 and CDR2: SSHAT and FNYEAQ (reference sequence). There are 17 residues in the CDR3. The CDR3: CASSYPGDPIGTDTQYF. The CDR3 DNA reads as TGTGCTAGCAGCTACCCAGGGGATCCTATTGGCACAGATACGCAGTATTTT. Supplemented by reference TRBV7-7 and TRBJ2-3, the full variable domain reads GAGVSQSPRYKVTKRGQDVTLRCDPISSHATLYWYQQALGQGPEFLTYFNYEAQPDKSGLPSDRFSAERPEGSISTLTIQRTEQRDSAMYRCASSYPGDPIGTDTQYFGPGTRLTVL.

The chain employs TRBV3-1 (or the pseudogene TRBV3-2) and TRBJ1-6; 7 nucleotides match TRBD1. Losses at the gene ends were 2 bases for V and 6 bases for J; bases not matched to a gene: 7. CDR3 length: 16 residues. In germline, CDR1 is LGHDT, CDR2 YNNKEL (reference sequence). This CDR3 is CASSQMFEGANSPLHF. The CDR3 DNA follows: TGTGCCAGCAGCCAAATGTTCGAGGGGGCTAATTCACCCCTCCACTTT.